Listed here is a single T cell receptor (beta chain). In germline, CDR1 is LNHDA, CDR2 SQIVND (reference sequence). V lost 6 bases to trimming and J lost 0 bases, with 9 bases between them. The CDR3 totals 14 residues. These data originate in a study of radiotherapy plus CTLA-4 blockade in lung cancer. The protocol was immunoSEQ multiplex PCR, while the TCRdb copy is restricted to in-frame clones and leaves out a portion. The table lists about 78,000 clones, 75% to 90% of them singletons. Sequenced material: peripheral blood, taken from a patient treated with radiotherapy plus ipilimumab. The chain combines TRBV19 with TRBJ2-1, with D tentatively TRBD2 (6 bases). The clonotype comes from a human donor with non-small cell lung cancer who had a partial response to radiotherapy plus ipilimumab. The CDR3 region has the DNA TGTGCCAGTAGCATCGGGGGCTCCTACAATGAGCAGTTCTTC. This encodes CASSIGGSYNEQFF.